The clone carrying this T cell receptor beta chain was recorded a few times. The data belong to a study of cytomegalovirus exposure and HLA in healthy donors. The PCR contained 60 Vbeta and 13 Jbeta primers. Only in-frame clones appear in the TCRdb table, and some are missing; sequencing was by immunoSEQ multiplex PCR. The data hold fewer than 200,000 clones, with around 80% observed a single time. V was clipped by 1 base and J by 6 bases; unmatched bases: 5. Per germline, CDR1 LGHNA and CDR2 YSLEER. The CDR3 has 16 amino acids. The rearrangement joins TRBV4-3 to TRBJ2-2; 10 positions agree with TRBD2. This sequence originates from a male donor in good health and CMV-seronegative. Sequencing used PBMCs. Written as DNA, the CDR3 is TGCGCCAGCAGCCAAGGGGCTAGCGGGGGTGCCGGGGAGCTGTTTTTT. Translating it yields CASSQGASGGAGELFF.